This TCR beta chain was sequenced during a study of beta chain features in type 1 diabetes. With respect to this clone: Antigen unknown.

Every isolated RNA sample was fully reverse transcribed, so sequencing captured expressed TCRB transcripts. Some clones are missing from TCRdb's copy, which holds only in-frame ones; the method was immunoSEQ multiplex PCR. This table has around 340,000 clones, around 9.7% appearing once. Averaging roughly 120 mL, one heparinised blood draw was given by each donor. This CDR3 has 14 amino acids. Per germline, CDR1 SGDLS and CDR2 YYNGEE. The V gene lost 0 bases and the J gene lost 2 bases, with 7 bases spanning the gap. Study-wide results and caveats: VDJ junctions in type 1 diabetes patients carried more deletions and fewer insertions. Sequencing of cDNA might inflate the share of cells that strongly express TCR. Moderately but significantly shorter TCRB CDR3s were found in Type 1 diabetes patients in all four CD4+ subsets.

The TCR was taken from a man younger than 45 with type 1 diabetes. Material for sequencing was central memory CD4+ T cells from blood. This sequence joins TRBV9 and TRBJ2-3, with D unclear. In DNA form, the CDR3 reads TGTGCCAGCAGCGTAGAGCCAGCCACAGATACGCAGTATTTT. Its translation: CASSVEPATDTQYF. The whole variable domain, filled in from reference TRBV9 and TRBJ2-3, reads DSGVTQTPKHLITATGQRVTLRCSPRSGDLSVYWYQQSLDQGLQFLIQYYNGEERAKGNILERFSAQQFPDLHSELNLSSLELGDSALYFCASSVEPATDTQYFGPGTRLTVL.